Listed below are T cell receptor beta chains from one sample, sequenced in a study of human T cells and chemical hapten exposure. TCRdb reanalysed the RACE reads using MiXCR and keeps one entry per CDR3 protein. The profile shows roughly 130,000 distinct CDR3 sequences, 8.5% to 9.5% of them singletons. The sequencing sample was made of whole blood. The receptors stem from a male donor in good health. Some clones in this sample may be carry-over from other donors' samples. The CDR3 runs from the conserved cysteine through the conserved F or W.

j_call: TRBJ2-7; v_call: TRBV10-3; cdr3_aa: CAISESGPGHRSYEQYF
j_call: TRBJ2-7; v_call: TRBV4-2; cdr3_aa: CASSQDPGLAGFPSYEQYF
j_call: TRBJ2-1; v_call: TRBV12-3/TRBV12-4; cdr3_aa: CASSQTGASGYNEQFF
j_call: TRBJ2-1; v_call: TRBV5-1; cdr3_aa: CASSLIGESWNEQFF
j_call: TRBJ2-1; v_call: TRBV30; cdr3_aa: CAWSVVGDEQFF
j_call: TRBJ2-3; v_call: TRBV4-3; cdr3_aa: CASSQDLRGTLISSTDTQYF
j_call: TRBJ1-4; v_call: TRBV7-2; cdr3_aa: CASSLWEGTNEKLFF
j_call: TRBJ1-5; v_call: TRBV4-1; cdr3_aa: CASSQQGLGQPQHF
j_call: TRBJ2-3; v_call: TRBV4-1; cdr3_aa: CASSQGPREKADTQYF
j_call: TRBJ2-1; v_call: TRBV7-9; cdr3_aa: CASKILAGDGGHNEQFF
j_call: TRBJ1-3; v_call: TRBV12-3/TRBV12-4; cdr3_aa: CASSPDSRGNTIYF
j_call: TRBJ1-4; v_call: TRBV12-3/TRBV12-4; cdr3_aa: CASSLATDEKLFF
j_call: TRBJ1-2; v_call: TRBV11-2; cdr3_aa: CASSALSGTVDYGYTF
j_call: TRBJ2-1; v_call: TRBV18; cdr3_aa: CASSPPGNEQFF
j_call: TRBJ1-1; v_call: TRBV19; cdr3_aa: CASSRRGAATEAFF
j_call: TRBJ2-1; v_call: TRBV13; cdr3_aa: CASSLRAGWKFF
j_call: TRBJ1-1; v_call: TRBV12-3/TRBV12-4; cdr3_aa: CASSPSSRTAFF
j_call: TRBJ2-3; v_call: TRBV6-5; cdr3_aa: CASTETGDTDTQYF
j_call: TRBJ1-1; v_call: TRBV29-1; cdr3_aa: CSVDPHGGRTEAFF
j_call: TRBJ2-3; v_call: TRBV6-1; cdr3_aa: CASSELYRVDTQYF
j_call: TRBJ2-2; v_call: TRBV6-2/TRBV6-3; cdr3_aa: CASSSGLAGFTGELFF
j_call: TRBJ1-4; v_call: TRBV29-1; cdr3_aa: CSVSGQGADEKLFF
j_call: TRBJ2-1; v_call: TRBV29-1; cdr3_aa: CSVESFSGRLISSYNEQFF
j_call: TRBJ2-7; v_call: TRBV20-1; cdr3_aa: CSAAGTETYEQYF
j_call: TRBJ2-5; v_call: TRBV14; cdr3_aa: CASSQGPRLAAKGETQYF
j_call: TRBJ2-1; v_call: TRBV19; cdr3_aa: CASSIGDRGNNEQFF
j_call: TRBJ1-3; v_call: TRBV18; cdr3_aa: CASSRDGLPGNTIYF
j_call: TRBJ1-1; v_call: TRBV29-1; cdr3_aa: CSVEYRGRVNTEAFF
j_call: TRBJ2-1; v_call: TRBV19; cdr3_aa: CASSPDRGAYNEQFF
j_call: TRBJ2-7; v_call: TRBV5-1; cdr3_aa: CASSAAYRGSSYEQYF
j_call: TRBJ2-1; v_call: TRBV4-1; cdr3_aa: CASSPRGSGSPSSYNEQFF
j_call: TRBJ2-1; v_call: TRBV3-1; cdr3_aa: CASSQEGASGEPFQEGEQFF
j_call: TRBJ1-2; v_call: TRBV29-1; cdr3_aa: CSVLRGGTYGYTF
j_call: TRBJ2-7; v_call: TRBV20-1; cdr3_aa: CSAQIRALSYEQYF
j_call: TRBJ2-1; v_call: TRBV29-1; cdr3_aa: CSVGIAGAGYNEQFF
j_call: TRBJ2-7; v_call: TRBV7-9; cdr3_aa: CASSLPPWVYEQYF
j_call: TRBJ2-3; v_call: TRBV6-2/TRBV6-3; cdr3_aa: CASSRGQGTSTDTQYF
j_call: TRBJ2-6; v_call: TRBV12-3/TRBV12-4; cdr3_aa: CASSRGLSGANVLTF
j_call: TRBJ1-5; v_call: TRBV27; cdr3_aa: CASAGTDNQPQHF
j_call: TRBJ2-1; v_call: TRBV7-6; cdr3_aa: CASSLDAGVGYNEQFF
j_call: TRBJ2-7; v_call: TRBV7-2; cdr3_aa: CASSFTGTPTYEQYF